The next 5 T cell receptor beta chains were all read from a single sample in a study of T cell responses to AZD1222 COVID-19 vaccine. Using immunoSEQ multiplex PCR, the repertoire was profiled, and TCRdb retains in-frame clones only, with some absent. The top ten hold around 5.2% of the sample, which has 85,000 to 90,000 clones, approximately 89% seen once. Specimen: peripheral blood, collected on day 0 of MenACWY control vaccination. These TCRs come from an adult in good health.

V is TRBV6-6 and J is TRBJ1-4; TRBD1 is a possible D gene (5 bases). Looked up from germline, CDR1 is MNHNY and CDR2 is SVGAGI (reference sequence). V dropped 10 bases and J dropped 7 bases, with 10 bases sitting between them. The CDR3 has 11 residues. CDR3 sequence reads: CATTGGEKLFF. As DNA, the CDR3 is TGTGCCACCACGGGGGGTGAAAAACTGTTTTTT.

J is TRBJ2-7 and V is TRBV5-1; D gene uncertain. This CDR3 contains 17 residues. Looked up from germline, CDR1 is SGHRS and CDR2 is YFSETQ. Between the trimmed V and J ends, which lost 4 bases and 0 bases, there was a span of 20 bases. The CDR3 spells CASSPPFSGTASYEQYF. CDR3 DNA sequence: TGCGCCAGCAGCCCCCCCTTTAGTGGCACTGCCTCCTACGAGCAGTACTTC. Drawing the rest from reference TRBV5-1 and TRBJ2-7, the complete variable domain is KAGVTQTPRYLIKTRGQQVTLSCSPISGHRSVSWYQQTPGQGLQFLFEYFSETQRNKGNFPGRFSGRQFSNSRSEMNVSTLELGDSALYLCASSPPFSGTASYEQYFGPGTRLTVT.

V gene TRBV7-3 combines with J gene TRBJ2-7; unclear D gene. The CDR3 length is 14 residues. Germline V lookup: CDR1 SGHTA, CDR2 FQGTGA. Trimming shortened V by 2 bases and J by 6 bases, and 14 bases separated the two germline ends. CDR3 nucleotide sequence: TGTGCCAGCAGCTTAGACAACCGTGGGGTCGAGCAGTACTTC. This encodes CASSLDNRGVEQYF.

The genes are TRBV6-1 and TRBJ1-3; D ambiguous. V lost 3 bases, J lost 0 bases, and 9 bases lay in between. From germline, CDR1 is MNHNS and CDR2 SASEGT. The CDR3 spans 15 residues. CDR3 nucleotide sequence: TGTGCCAGCAGTGACCCGGGGTTCTCTGGAAACACCATATATTTT. Its translation: CASSDPGFSGNTIYF.

The rearrangement joins TRBV12-3 or TRBV12-4 to TRBJ2-2; D is unresolved. Trimming cost V 2 bases and J 6 bases, with 1 base left between them. The CDR3 is made up of 11 amino acids. The CDR3 DNA sequence: TGTGCCAGCAGTTTACCCGGGGAGCTGTTTTTT. Its translation: CASSLPGELFF.